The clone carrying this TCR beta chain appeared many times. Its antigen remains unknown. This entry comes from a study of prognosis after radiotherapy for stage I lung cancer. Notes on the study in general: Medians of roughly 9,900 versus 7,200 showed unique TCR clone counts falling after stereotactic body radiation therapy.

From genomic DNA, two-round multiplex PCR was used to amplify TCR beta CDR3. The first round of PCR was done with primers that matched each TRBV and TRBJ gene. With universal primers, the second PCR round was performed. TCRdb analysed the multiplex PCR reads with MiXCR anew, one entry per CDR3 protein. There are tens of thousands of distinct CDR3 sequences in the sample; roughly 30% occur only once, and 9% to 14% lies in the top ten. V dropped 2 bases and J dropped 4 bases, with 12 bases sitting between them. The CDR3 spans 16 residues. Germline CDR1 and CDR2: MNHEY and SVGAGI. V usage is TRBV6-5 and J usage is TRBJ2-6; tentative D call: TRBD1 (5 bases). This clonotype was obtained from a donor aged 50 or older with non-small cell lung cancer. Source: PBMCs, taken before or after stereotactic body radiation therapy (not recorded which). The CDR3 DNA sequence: TGTGCCAGCAGTTACGGAAGGGGTTGGGGGGCCAACGTCCTGACTTTC. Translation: CASSYGRGWGANVLTF.